The entry that follows covers one T cell receptor (beta chain) sequence. This CDR3 spans 14 amino acids. V gave up 6 bases and J gave up 7 bases, with 13 bases separating them. The germline gives CDR1 MNHNY, CDR2 SVGAGI (reference sequence). This entry comes from a study of blood T cell repertoires in COVID-19. Method: immunoSEQ multiplex PCR; TCRdb's copy keeps in-frame clones and lacks some. The sample gives under 150,000 clones, roughly 88% of which show up once; 28% is in the top ten. This clonotype was sampled from a human donor in a cohort sampled during active COVID-19. The chain uses TRBV6-6 and TRBJ1-6; D might be TRBD1 (6 bases). Source material: peripheral blood. CDR3 nucleotide sequence: TGTGCCAGCAGCTCGACAGGAGAGAATTCACCCCTCCACTTT. Residues: CASSSTGENSPLHF.